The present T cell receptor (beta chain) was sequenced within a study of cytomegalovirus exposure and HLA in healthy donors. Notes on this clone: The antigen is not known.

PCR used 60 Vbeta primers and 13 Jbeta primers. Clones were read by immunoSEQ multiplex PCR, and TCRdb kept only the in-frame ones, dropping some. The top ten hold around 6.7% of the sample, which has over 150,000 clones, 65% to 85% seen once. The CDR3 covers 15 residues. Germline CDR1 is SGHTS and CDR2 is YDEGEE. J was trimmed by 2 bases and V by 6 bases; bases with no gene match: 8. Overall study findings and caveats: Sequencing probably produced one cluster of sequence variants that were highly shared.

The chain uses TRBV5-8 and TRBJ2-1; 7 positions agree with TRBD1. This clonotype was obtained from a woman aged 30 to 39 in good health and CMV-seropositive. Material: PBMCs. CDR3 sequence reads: CASISRGGAYNEQFF. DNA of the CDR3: TGTGCCAGCATATCTAGAGGGGGCGCCTACAATGAGCAGTTCTTC. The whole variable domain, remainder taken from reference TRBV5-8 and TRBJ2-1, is EAGVTQSPTHLIKTRGQQATLRCSPISGHTSVYWYQQALGLGLQFLLWYDEGEERNRGNFPPRFSGRQFPNYSSELNVNALELEDSALYLCASISRGGAYNEQFFGPGTRLTVL.